This T cell receptor beta chain was documented in a study of chemoradiotherapy in HPV16-positive cancers. Study background: Candidate HPV-specific clones and shared TCR motifs came from a couple of HPV16-positive patients. Study-level findings and limits: During treatment, candidate HPV-specific clones and E7-related motifs expanded in tumor. In HPV16-positive patients, HPV-responsive T-cell expansion tracked better recurrence-free survival. HPV-specific T cells were functionally defined from only a couple of HPV16-positive patients.

The CDR3 spans 16 residues. Germline CDR1 is SGHRS and CDR2 is YFSETQ. Trimming shortened V by 3 bases and J by 1 base, and 16 bases separated the two germline ends. Remarks on this clone: What it recognizes is unknown.

Sequencing used immunoSEQ multiplex PCR; TCRdb keeps in-frame clones, though not all of them. Found here are about 12,000 clones, around nine tenths of them singletons; the top ten hold approximately 6%. This sample comprised blood, obtained from a patient who underwent chemoradiotherapy. The origin of this receptor is a human donor with HPV-associated anogenital cancer. The chain uses TRBV5-1 and TRBJ1-1; D may be TRBD1 (6 bases). The DNA for the CDR3 is TGCGCCAGCAGCTCGGGGCGGACAGATAAGAACACTGAAGCTTTCTTT. As protein: CASSSGRTDKNTEAFF.